This T cell receptor beta chain was recovered during a study of beta chain features in type 1 diabetes. Study-level background: Patients shared similar age, gender and cell yields with healthy donors.

Per germline, CDR1 SGDLS and CDR2 YYNGEE. V was clipped by 2 bases and J by 3 bases, with 8 bases between them. The CDR3 has 13 residues. Purities over 98% were achieved in all sorted populations. Only a few counts were recorded for this clone. Antigen unknown. Every bit of the isolated RNA underwent reverse transcription, so sequencing read expressed TCRB transcripts. Libraries were prepared by immunoSEQ multiplex PCR; TCRdb keeps only in-frame clonotypes and omits some of them. The repertoire has about 370,000 clones, around 10% of them found once; the top ten carry about 0.63%. Findings of the study overall: Whether TCRB rearrangement is influenced by HLA type went unresolved here. Moderate but significant shortening of TCRB CDR3s was recorded in all four CD4+ subsets from Type 1 diabetes patients. cDNA-based reads could over-represent cells with high TCR expression.

The TCR sequence derives from a man in his thirties or forties with type 1 diabetes. The V gene is TRBV9, the J gene TRBJ2-5; either TRBD1 or TRBD2 may supply D (5 bases each). The specimen was central memory CD4+ T cells from blood. CDR3 in DNA: TGTGCCAGCAGCGTGGGACCTGAAGAGACCCAGTACTTC. Translation gives CASSVGPEETQYF. Looking up the rest from reference TRBV9 and TRBJ2-5 gives the full variable domain: DSGVTQTPKHLITATGQRVTLRCSPRSGDLSVYWYQQSLDQGLQFLIQYYNGEERAKGNILERFSAQQFPDLHSELNLSSLELGDSALYFCASSVGPEETQYFGPGTRLLVL.